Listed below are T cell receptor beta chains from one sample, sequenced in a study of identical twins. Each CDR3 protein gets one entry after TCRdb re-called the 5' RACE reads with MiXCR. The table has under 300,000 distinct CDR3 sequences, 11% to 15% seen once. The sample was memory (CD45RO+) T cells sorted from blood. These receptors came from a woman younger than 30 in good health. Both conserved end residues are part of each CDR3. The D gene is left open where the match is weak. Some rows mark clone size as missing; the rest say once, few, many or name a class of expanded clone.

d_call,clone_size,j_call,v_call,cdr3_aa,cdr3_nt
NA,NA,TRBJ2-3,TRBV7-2,CASSPLIDTQYF,TGTGCCAGCAGCCCCCTCATAGATACGCAGTATTTT
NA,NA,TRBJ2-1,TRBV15,CATSTDLPIYNEQFF,TGTGCCACCAGCACAGACCTTCCCATTTACAATGAGCAGTTCTTC
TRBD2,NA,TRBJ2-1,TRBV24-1,CATSDERELQFF,TGTGCCACCAGTGATGAGCGGGAGCTCCAGTTCTTC
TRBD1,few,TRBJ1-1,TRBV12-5,CASGSGQGAINTEAFF,TGTGCTAGTGGTTCCGGACAGGGGGCTATTAACACTGAAGCTTTCTTT
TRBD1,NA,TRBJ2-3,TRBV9,CASSADRADTQYF,TGTGCCAGCAGCGCCGACAGGGCTGATACGCAGTATTTT
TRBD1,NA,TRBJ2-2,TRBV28,CASKKGTGGVSAELFF,TGTGCCAGCAAAAAAGGCACAGGGGGCGTAAGTGCGGAGCTGTTTTTT
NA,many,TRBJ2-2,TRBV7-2,CASSLAVLNTGELFF,TGTGCCAGCAGCTTAGCCGTCCTTAACACCGGGGAGCTGTTTTTT
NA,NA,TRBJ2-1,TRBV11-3,CASSGYGHYGNEQFF,TGTGCCAGCAGCGGGTACGGACATTACGGCAATGAGCAGTTCTTC
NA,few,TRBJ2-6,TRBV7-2,CASSWLIRNSGANVLTF,TGTGCCAGCAGCTGGTTAATAAGGAACTCTGGGGCCAACGTCCTGACTTTC
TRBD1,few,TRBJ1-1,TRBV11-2,CASSLEWTGNTEAFF,TGTGCCAGCAGCTTAGAGTGGACAGGGAACACTGAAGCTTTCTTT
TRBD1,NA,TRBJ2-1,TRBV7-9,CASSLALSRTGPVF,TGTGCCAGCAGCTTAGCCCTATCCAGGACAGGGCCGGTCTTC
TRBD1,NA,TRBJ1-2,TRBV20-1,CSANDRDYGYTF,TGCAGTGCTAACGACAGGGACTATGGCTACACCTTC
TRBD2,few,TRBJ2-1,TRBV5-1,CASSSPVEGGHNVGRNEQFF,TGCGCCAGCAGCTCACCCGTCGAGGGAGGGCACAATGTGGGGCGCAATGAGCAGTTCTTC
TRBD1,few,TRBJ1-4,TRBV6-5,CASSYSFSGTDEKLFF,TGTGCCAGCAGTTACTCGTTTTCCGGGACAGATGAAAAACTGTTTTTT
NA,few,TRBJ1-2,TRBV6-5,CASSYSNPTRGYTF,TGTGCCAGCAGTTACTCAAATCCAACCCGAGGCTACACCTTC
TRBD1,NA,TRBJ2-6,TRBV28,CASSSPGQGAGANVLTF,TGTGCCAGCAGTTCACCGGGACAGGGGGCTGGGGCCAACGTCCTGACTTTC
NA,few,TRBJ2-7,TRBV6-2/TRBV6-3,CASSYGGESNEQYF,TGTGCCAGCAGTTACGGGGGCGAGTCTAACGAGCAGTACTTC
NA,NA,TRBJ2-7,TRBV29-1,CSVRSGLPSDSYEQYF,TGCAGCGTACGCTCGGGACTGCCATCGGACTCCTACGAGCAGTACTTC
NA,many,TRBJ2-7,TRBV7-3,CASSLKSSTGSSYEQYF,TGTGCCAGCAGCTTAAAAAGTTCAACGGGGAGCTCCTACGAGCAGTACTTC
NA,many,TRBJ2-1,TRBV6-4,CASSGGDSSISQQFF,TGTGCCAGCAGTGGGGGGGACAGTTCCATCAGTCAGCAGTTCTTC
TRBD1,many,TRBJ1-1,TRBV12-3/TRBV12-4,CASSFGTGLNTEAFF,TGTGCCAGCAGTTTTGGGACAGGGCTGAACACTGAAGCTTTCTTT
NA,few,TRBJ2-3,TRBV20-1,CSARDWGETTQYF,TGCAGTGCTAGAGACTGGGGAGAAACTACGCAGTATTTT
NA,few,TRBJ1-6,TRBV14,CASSPTGISSPLHF,TGTGCCAGCAGCCCTACAGGGATCTCTTCACCCCTCCACTTT
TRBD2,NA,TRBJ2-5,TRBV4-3,CASSQVGLGEETQYF,TGCGCCAGCAGCCAAGTCGGACTAGGCGAAGAGACCCAGTACTTC
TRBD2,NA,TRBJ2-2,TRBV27,CASSLAGTSGSNTGELFF,TGTGCCAGCAGTTTAGCAGGGACTAGCGGGTCGAACACCGGGGAGCTGTTTTTT
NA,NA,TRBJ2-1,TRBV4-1,CASSQVGRVAVVFF,TGCGCCAGCAGCCAAGTCGGAAGGGTCGCAGTGGTGTTCTTC
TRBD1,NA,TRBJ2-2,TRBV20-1,CSAPRQGHTGELFF,TGCAGTGCCCCCAGACAGGGACACACCGGGGAGCTGTTTTTT
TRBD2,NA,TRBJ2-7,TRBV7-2,CASSLASGSVPYEQYF,TGTGCCAGCAGCTTAGCTAGCGGGAGCGTTCCCTACGAGCAGTACTTC
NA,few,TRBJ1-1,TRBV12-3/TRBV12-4,CASNKGGRTEAFF,TGTGCCAGCAACAAGGGGGGACGGACTGAAGCTTTCTTT
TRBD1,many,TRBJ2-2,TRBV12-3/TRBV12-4,CASSPRQGSRSGELFF,TGTGCCAGCAGTCCCCGACAGGGTAGCCGTTCCGGGGAGCTGTTTTTT
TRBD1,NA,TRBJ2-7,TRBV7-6,CASSQRTGGFEQYF,TGTGCCAGCAGCCAAAGGACAGGGGGCTTCGAGCAGTACTTC
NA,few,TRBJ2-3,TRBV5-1,CASSFDQNTDTQYF,TGCGCCAGCAGCTTCGACCAAAACACAGATACGCAGTATTTT
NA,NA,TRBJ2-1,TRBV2,CASSDRLMGNNEQFF,TGTGCCAGCAGTGACCGTCTAATGGGGAACAATGAGCAGTTCTTC
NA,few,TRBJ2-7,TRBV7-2,CASSLGGGGNYEQYF,TGTGCCAGCAGCTTAGGAGGAGGGGGGAACTACGAGCAGTACTTC
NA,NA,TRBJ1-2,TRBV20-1,CSAGMIIDREGYTF,TGCAGTGCGGGGATGATTATAGACAGAGAGGGCTACACCTTC
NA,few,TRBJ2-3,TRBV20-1,CSARDLGGSTDTQYF,TGCAGTGCTAGAGATCTAGGGGGGAGCACAGATACGCAGTATTTT
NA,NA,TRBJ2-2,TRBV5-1,CASAPTYRSGTGELFF,TGCGCCAGCGCCCCGACTTATAGGTCGGGCACCGGGGAGCTGTTTTTT
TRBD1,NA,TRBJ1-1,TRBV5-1,CASSARGAEQGSATEAFF,TGCGCCAGCAGCGCCCGGGGGGCCGAACAGGGGAGCGCCACTGAAGCTTTCTTT
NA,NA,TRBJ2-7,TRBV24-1,CATSLPGWAYEQYF,TGTGCCACCAGCTTACCCGGTTGGGCTTACGAGCAGTACTTC
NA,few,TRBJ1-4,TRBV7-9,CASGINEKLFF,TGTGCCAGCGGAATTAATGAAAAACTGTTTTTT
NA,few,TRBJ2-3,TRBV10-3,CAISDPDTQYF,TGTGCCATCAGTGACCCAGATACGCAGTATTTT
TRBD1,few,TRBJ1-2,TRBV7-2,CASSFRDRVRGYTF,TGTGCCAGCAGCTTTCGCGACAGGGTGCGGGGCTACACCTTC
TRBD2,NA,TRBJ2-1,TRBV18,CASRRSSGDQPKSYNEQFF,TGTGCCAGTCGCCGTTCTAGCGGGGATCAACCAAAATCCTACAATGAGCAGTTCTTC
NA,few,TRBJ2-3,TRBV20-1,CSARFSGVRLLSTDTQYF,TGCAGTGCTAGATTTTCAGGGGTCCGTTTACTATCCACAGATACGCAGTATTTT
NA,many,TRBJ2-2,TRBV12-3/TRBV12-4,CASSATRLNTGELFF,TGTGCCAGCAGCGCTACAAGACTTAACACCGGGGAGCTGTTTTTT
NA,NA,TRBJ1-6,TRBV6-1,CATRWESYNSPLHF,TGTGCCACCCGCTGGGAGAGTTATAATTCACCCCTCCACTTT
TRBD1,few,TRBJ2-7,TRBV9,CASSVAPTGLGEQYF,TGTGCCAGCAGCGTTGCGCCGACAGGGTTGGGCGAGCAGTACTTC
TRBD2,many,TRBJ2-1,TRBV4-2,CASSQGGASGVYNEQFF,TGTGCCAGCAGCCAAGGTGGGGCTAGCGGGGTCTACAATGAGCAGTTCTTC